This passage covers 24 T cell receptor beta chains from one sample sequenced in a study of naive and memory T cell subsets. An equimolar mix of two oligonucleotides served as the beta constant-region primer for TRBC1 and TRBC2. The ligated cDNA underwent four PCR rounds using SP2 and nested alpha and beta constant-region primers. TCRdb re-derived calls from the UMI-ligation and nested PCR reads in MiXCR, one entry per CDR3 protein. The table shows about 23,000 distinct CDR3 sequences, with 8.5% to 10% occurring only once. Sequencing was performed on central memory CD8+ T cells from blood. Receptors originate from a human donor in good health.

The chain couples TRBV5-1 to TRBJ1-5; D not resolved. V was pared by 1 base and J by 3 bases, with 5 bases between. CDR1 SGHRS and CDR2 YFSETQ come from the germline V gene. The CDR3 has 13 residues. CDR3 region: CASSLWANQPQHF. CDR3 nucleotides: TGCGCCAGCAGCTTGTGGGCCAATCAGCCCCAGCATTTT.

Note on this clonotype: This may be a read error: a much more frequent sequence differs by one nucleotide. The V and J genes are TRBV7-9 and TRBJ1-5; D remains ambiguous. The CDR3 has 12 amino acids. Germline CDR1 SEHNR, CDR2 FQNEAQ (reference sequence). The CDR3 reads CVSSLGTQPQHF. DNA for the CDR3: TGTGTCAGCAGCTTAGGTACCCAGCCCCAGCATTTT.

The CDR3 bases are TGTGCCAGCAGCGTGGCGGGTCGATATGAAGGGAACAATGAGCAGTTCTTC. Translation gives CASSVAGRYEGNNEQFF. The chain recombines TRBV7-9 with TRBJ2-1; D perhaps matches TRBD2 (5 bases). Germline CDR1 and CDR2: SEHNR and FQNEAQ (reference sequence). With 5 bases removed from V and 5 bases from J, the gap between germline ends came to 22 bases. The CDR3 runs 17 residues.

There are a few counts of this clonotype. The V and J genes are TRBV7-8 and TRBJ2-2; 13 nucleotides agree with TRBD2. This CDR3 spans 18 amino acids. Germline V gene lookup returns CDR1 SGHVS and CDR2 FQNEAQ. V trimming: 8 bases; J trimming: 5 bases; junction bases outside the gene matches: 14. The CDR3 sequence: CASPDSRGLAGRTGELFF. CDR3 nucleotides: TGTGCCAGCCCGGACAGCCGGGGACTAGCGGGAAGGACCGGGGAGCTGTTTTTT.

This clonotype was picked up a small number of times. This chain uses TRBV28 with TRBJ2-3, with D perhaps TRBD2 (6 bases). Germline V gives CDR1 MDHEN, CDR2 SYDVKM. The CDR3 length is 16 residues. V was pared by 2 bases and J by 2 bases, with 14 bases between. The CDR3 loop is CASSLRSGGTTDTQYF. The CDR3 DNA reads as TGTGCCAGCAGTTTAAGGAGTGGGGGGACCACAGATACGCAGTATTTT.

The rearrangement links TRBV29-1 to TRBJ2-1, with 9 bases that match TRBD2. This CDR3 is 14 amino acids long. Trimming removed 4 bases from V and 3 bases from J; junction bases left unmatched: 4. Germline-derived CDR1 and CDR2 are SQVTM and ANQGSEA. This CDR3 is CSVVSSGDYNEQFF. The CDR3 coding sequence is TGCAGCGTTGTTTCTAGCGGGGACTACAATGAGCAGTTCTTC.

This clonotype was observed a handful of times. The CDR3 DNA reads as TGTGCCAGCAGTTGGGGTGGAGGTAGGAACAGCTACACCTTC. The encoded protein is CASSWGGGRNSYTF. The rearrangement joins TRBV6-5 to TRBJ1-2; D is ambiguous. The V end was cut by 4 bases, the J end by 9 bases, with 18 bases between. Germline values: CDR1 MNHEY, CDR2 SVGAGI. The CDR3 runs 14 residues.

In this sample, this clonotype turned up many times. The CDR3 nucleotides are TGTGCCAGCAGACACCGGGACAGCTCTGGAAACACCATATATTTT. Translated: CASRHRDSSGNTIYF. The chain combines TRBV6-5 with TRBJ1-3; 7 bases are a match to TRBD1. This CDR3 spans 15 amino acids. Trimming cost V 6 bases and J 0 bases; bases outside gene matches: 5. Germline CDR1 MNHEY, CDR2 SVGAGI.

V is TRBV27 and J is TRBJ2-3; D is possibly TRBD2 (5 bases). Trimming shortened V by 5 bases and J by 3 bases, and 15 bases separated the two germline ends. This CDR3 comprises 15 residues. From germline, CDR1 is MNHEY and CDR2 SMNVEV (reference sequence). In nucleotides, the CDR3 is TGTGCCAGCAGTCCCCGGGTTACGGGGACAGATACGCAGTATTTT. Translated: CASSPRVTGTDTQYF.

The rearrangement uses TRBV7-9 and TRBJ1-4; possible D gene TRBD1, 6 bases. The V end lost 5 bases, the J end lost 8 bases, and 12 bases lay between the germline ends. Germline V gives CDR1 SEHNR, CDR2 FQNEAQ (reference sequence). This CDR3 has 13 amino acids. The CDR3 reads CASSQITGEKLFF. For the CDR3, the DNA is TGTGCCAGCAGCCAAATCACAGGGGAAAAACTGTTTTTT.

Within the sample, this clonotype is medium-sized. The gene calls are TRBV28 and TRBJ2-1, with 9 positions matching TRBD1. V shed 3 bases, J shed 14 bases, and the junction held 14 bases outside the gene matches. CDR3 size: 15 residues. From germline, CDR1 is MDHEN and CDR2 SYDVKM. The CDR3 DNA sequence: TGTGCCAGCAGTTTGGGGGACAGGGTGGCCGTGAGGGAGTTCTTC. Residues: CASSLGDRVAVREFF.

This clonotype was picked up many times. This chain links TRBV20-1 with TRBJ2-7, with no clear D. Germline V gene data show CDR1 as DFQATT and CDR2 as SNEGSKA (reference sequence). V gave up 0 bases and J gave up 2 bases, with 5 bases separating them. CDR3 length: 12 amino acids. CDR3 sequence reads: CSAREMTYEQYF. For the CDR3, the DNA is TGCAGTGCTAGAGAGATGACCTACGAGCAGTACTTC.

The CDR3 DNA reads as TGTGCCTGGAGTGTACGAAGCGCCTACGAGCAGTACTTC. Residues: CAWSVRSAYEQYF. This chain links TRBV30 with TRBJ2-7; D remains unclear. The CDR3 length is 13 residues. Trimming cost V 0 bases and J 2 bases, with 8 bases left between them. Looked up from germline, CDR1 is GTSNPN and CDR2 is SVGIG (reference sequence).

The chain employs TRBV7-2 and TRBJ2-5; D is ambiguous. The CDR3 has 13 residues. Trimming removed 5 bases at V and 4 bases at J, with 11 bases between. Germline lookup yields CDR1 SGHTA and CDR2 FQGNSA. The DNA of the CDR3 is TGTGCCAGCAGCCTAGGACGACCAGAGACCCAGTACTTC. This sequence encodes CASSLGRPETQYF.

This clonotype was seen ten or more times. V usage is TRBV6-6 and J usage is TRBJ1-5; D unresolved. Germline CDR1 is MNHNY and CDR2 is SVGAGI (reference sequence). V lost 1 base to trimming and J lost 0 bases, with 19 bases between them. The CDR3 totals 19 residues. CDR3 bases: TGTGCCAGCAGTTACTTAAGGCTAGGGTTGGAGCTTAGCAATCAGCCCCAGCATTTT. Amino acids: CASSYLRLGLELSNQPQHF.

This chain uses TRBV13 with TRBJ2-6; 15 bases align to TRBD2. The V and J ends lost 5 bases and 0 bases, in that order; junction bases with no gene match: 14. Germline CDR1 is PRHDT and CDR2 is FYEKMQ (reference sequence). The CDR3 spans 22 residues. The CDR3 region is CASSPDPGLAGGLSSGANVLTF. CDR3 DNA sequence: TGTGCCAGCAGCCCAGACCCTGGACTAGCGGGAGGGCTGAGCTCTGGGGCCAACGTCCTGACTTTC.

The chain recombines TRBV6-1 with TRBJ1-5; 9 bases are a match to TRBD1. CDR1 and CDR2 (germline): MNHNS, SASEGT. This CDR3 comprises 15 residues. V was clipped by 2 bases and J by 7 bases; unmatched bases: 6. DNA of the CDR3: TGTGCCAGCAGTGAACTACCGGGACAGGGCCAGCCCCAGCATTTT. It encodes CASSELPGQGQPQHF.

In its sample, this clonotype was seen many times. The chain joins TRBV20-1 to TRBJ2-1; TRBD1 is a possible D gene (6 bases). The CDR3 is made up of 13 amino acids. Germline lookup yields CDR1 DFQATT and CDR2 SNEGSKA (reference sequence). The V and J ends lost 2 bases and 3 bases respectively, with 8 bases between them. The CDR3 here is CSARNRDYNEQFF. The CDR3 DNA is TGCAGTGCTAGAAACAGGGACTACAATGAGCAGTTCTTC.

This clonotype was observed many times. The chain has TRBV2 and TRBJ1-2; no clear D gene. V lost 7 bases and J lost 7, with 13 bases in between. The CDR3 covers 12 residues. Germline CDR1 reads SNHLY; CDR2 reads FYNNEI. The CDR3 spells CASTRLGAGYTF. CDR3 in DNA: TGTGCCAGCACCCGACTTGGCGCTGGCTACACCTTC.

This clonotype has ten or more counts. V and J are TRBV20-1 and TRBJ2-2, with 7 bases matching TRBD1. Germline values: CDR1 DFQATT, CDR2 SNEGSKA (reference sequence). The CDR3 is made up of 16 amino acids. V shed 0 bases and J 3 bases; nucleotides not matched to a gene: 7. The CDR3, as DNA: TGCAGTGCTAGAGATCGTTACAGGGGTGACACCGGGGAGCTGTTTTTT. Protein: CSARDRYRGDTGELFF.

This clonotype appeared many times. The chain has TRBV6-1 and TRBJ2-5, with 10 bases identical to TRBD2. This CDR3 contains 15 residues. Germline values: CDR1 MNHNS, CDR2 SASEGT. After removal of 4 bases from V and 4 bases from J, the junction contained 6 bases not matched to a gene. CDR3 amino acids: CASSALAGEVETQYF. CDR3 in DNA: TGTGCCAGCAGTGCCCTAGCGGGAGAAGTAGAGACCCAGTACTTC.

This clonotype showed up many times. J is TRBJ2-1 and V is TRBV6-1, with a tentative D call TRBD1 (6 bases). From germline, CDR1 is MNHNS and CDR2 SASEGT. Trimming removed 7 bases from V and 8 bases from J, with 18 bases in between. The CDR3 sequence is 14 residues long. CDR3 coding DNA: TGTGCCAGCACTCCAGGGGAAGTCGTCGATGAGCAGTTCTTC. Its protein is CASTPGEVVDEQFF.

This clonotype was seen repeatedly, ten times or more. This sequence joins TRBV7-9 and TRBJ2-1; a weak D match, TRBD2 (5 bases). Germline lookup yields CDR1 SEHNR and CDR2 FQNEAQ (reference sequence). CDR3 length: 16 residues. V was trimmed by 3 bases and J by 0 bases, leaving 12 bases between them. The CDR3 loop is CASSFIRDPSYNEQFF. CDR3 nucleotide sequence: TGTGCCAGCAGCTTCATACGGGATCCCTCCTACAATGAGCAGTTCTTC.

In its sample, this clonotype was seen many times. J is TRBJ2-7 and V is TRBV2, with D tentatively TRBD2 (6 bases). The V end lost 7 bases, the J end lost 2 bases, and 18 bases lay between the germline ends. The CDR3 length is 15 residues. Germline V gene sequence: CDR1 SNHLY, CDR2 FYNNEI. The CDR3 sequence is CASTGTQTPPYEQYF. In nucleotides, the CDR3 is TGTGCCAGCACCGGGACTCAAACCCCCCCCTACGAGCAGTACTTC.